This entry lists 12 T cell receptor beta chains sequenced from one sample in a study of cytomegalovirus exposure and HLA in healthy donors. The PCR had 60 Vbeta and 13 Jbeta primers. TCRdb's table, derived via immunoSEQ multiplex PCR, lists solely in-frame clones and lacks some. The sample shows about 140,000 clones, around 77% of them seen only once. Material: PBMCs. The source is a woman aged 50 to 65 in good health and CMV-seronegative.

A single count supports this clone. V and J are TRBV5-4 and TRBJ1-1; 9 bases match TRBD1. Germline CDR1 SGHNT, CDR2 YYREEE (reference sequence). The V and J ends lost 4 bases and 4 bases, in that order; junction bases with no gene match: 2. This CDR3 has 13 amino acids. This chain's CDR3 is CASSPDRGTEAFF. CDR3 in DNA: TGTGCCAGCAGCCCGGACAGGGGCACTGAAGCTTTCTTT.

V gene TRBV19 combines with J gene TRBJ2-5; no firm D call. This CDR3 comprises 13 residues. Germline V gene data show CDR1 as LNHDA and CDR2 as SQIVND (reference sequence). V was pared by 7 bases and J by 5 bases, with 14 bases between. The CDR3: CASNGGRLETQYF. Here the CDR3 DNA reads TGTGCCAGTAACGGCGGTAGATTGGAGACCCAGTACTTC.

The sample holds one count of this clone. The V call is TRBV7-2, the J call TRBJ2-2, with D possibly matching TRBD1 (5 bases). V was cut by 3 bases and J by 6 bases, with 17 bases left in between. The CDR3 sequence is 16 residues long. The V gene's germline CDR1 is SGHTA and CDR2 FQGNSA. In nucleotides, the CDR3 is TGTGCCAGCAGCTTTAGGGGTGTGTCAAGCCCCGGGGAGCTGTTTTTT. It yields the protein CASSFRGVSSPGELFF.

V is TRBV6-5 and J is TRBJ1-2; possibly TRBD1 for D (5 bases). From germline, CDR1 is MNHEY and CDR2 SVGAGI. V was trimmed by 7 bases and J by 6 bases, leaving 18 bases between them. This CDR3 has 14 residues. The CDR3 is CASTSAGGNHGYTF. The CDR3 nucleotides are TGTGCCAGCACCTCAGCGGGGGGTAATCATGGCTACACCTTC.

The J gene is TRBJ1-5, the V gene TRBV6-6; 7 bases agree with TRBD1. The CDR3 extends over 14 amino acids. In germline, CDR1 is MNHNY, CDR2 SVGAGI (reference sequence). Losses at the gene ends were 6 bases for V and 2 bases for J; bases not matched to a gene: 4. CDR3 amino acids: CASRKDRGNQPQHF. The CDR3 DNA reads as TGTGCCAGCAGAAAAGACAGGGGCAATCAGCCCCAGCATTTT.

V usage is TRBV30 and J usage is TRBJ2-1; 10 bases align to TRBD1. V shed 3 bases, J shed 9 bases, and the junction held 5 bases outside the gene matches. Germline lookup yields CDR1 GTSNPN and CDR2 SVGIG (reference sequence). The CDR3 contains 13 residues. In DNA form, the CDR3 reads TGTGCCTGGAGGGTGGGACAGGGGACTGAGCAGTTCTTC. Translating gives CAWRVGQGTEQFF.

Concerning this clone: One junction end does not reproduce the germline sequence, and a read error may be involved. This chain connects TRBV7-9 to TRBJ2-1, with D uncertain. Germline-derived CDR1 and CDR2 are SEHNR and FQNEAQ (reference sequence). The CDR3 consists of 16 residues. The CDR3 is CSSSLSRRSSYNEQFF. CDR3 DNA: TGTTCCAGCAGCCTATCAAGACGGAGCTCCTACAATGAGCAGTTCTTC.

V gene TRBV19 combines with J gene TRBJ1-2, with D possibly matching TRBD1 (5 bases). The CDR3 has 14 amino acids. Germline CDR1 and CDR2: LNHDA and SQIVND (reference sequence). The V end was cut by 3 bases, the J end by 2 bases, with 10 bases between. In DNA, the CDR3 is TGTGCCAGTAGTATGGGGCAAAACAACTATGGCTACACCTTC. Its translation: CASSMGQNNYGYTF.

The chain uses TRBV4-3 and TRBJ1-2; D is possibly TRBD1 (5 bases). Germline V lookup: CDR1 LGHNA, CDR2 YSLEER. There are 17 residues in the CDR3. V was trimmed by 1 base and J by 7 bases, leaving 22 bases between them. For the CDR3, the DNA is TGCGCCAGCAGCCAAGTCTATCAATGGGCGGGGGTTGGTGGCTACACCTTC. It specifies CASSQVYQWAGVGGYTF.

The chain couples TRBV6-1 to TRBJ2-1; 12 positions match TRBD2. V trimming: 4 bases; J trimming: 0 bases; junction bases outside the gene matches: 7. This CDR3 is 18 amino acids long. The germline V gene has CDR1 MNHNS and CDR2 SASEGT. The CDR3: CASSVTSGGKPSYNEQFF. The CDR3 coding sequence is TGTGCCAGCAGTGTGACTAGCGGGGGAAAACCCTCCTACAATGAGCAGTTCTTC.

The sample holds a few counts of this clone. This chain connects TRBV5-4 to TRBJ1-2, with 7 nucleotides matching TRBD1. V shed 6 bases and J 7 bases; nucleotides not matched to a gene: 9. The CDR3 is made up of 13 amino acids. Germline assignment: CDR1 SGHNT and CDR2 YYREEE (reference sequence). DNA of the CDR3: TGTGCCAGCACCGGGACAGATGGACGTGGCTACACCTTC. Protein sequence: CASTGTDGRGYTF.

This clone was picked up a small number of times. The V and J genes are TRBV4-2 and TRBJ1-4; D perhaps matches TRBD1 (5 bases). The CDR3 runs 16 residues. Germline V gene data show CDR1 as LGHNA and CDR2 as YNFKEQ. With 1 base removed from V and 7 bases from J, the gap between germline ends came to 16 bases. CDR3 in amino acids: CASSQVGGGSGEKLFF. The CDR3 DNA reads TGTGCCAGCAGCCAAGTTGGGGGGGGGTCTGGTGAAAAACTGTTTTTT.